The sequence of this T cell receptor beta chain was determined in a study of cytomegalovirus exposure and HLA in healthy donors. Trimming pared 0 bases from V and 7 bases from J, leaving 16 bases between. Germline CDR1 is GTSNPN and CDR2 is SVGIG (reference sequence). CDR3 length: 15 residues. Study outcomes and limitations: A later analysis found common viral pathogens apparently linked to several of the most significant clusters. A later analysis, which compared TCR beta chains of equal frequency, found the HLA-associated ones more clonally expanded. The study dropped some indistinguishable V segments, TRBV6-2 and TRBV6-3 among them. TCR sequences were mostly rare, though some public TCRs occurred in many donors.

The PCR had 60 Vbeta and 13 Jbeta primers. Method: immunoSEQ multiplex PCR; TCRdb's copy keeps in-frame clones and lacks some. Seen here are around 67,000 clones, 75% to 80% observed once, and the top ten hold roughly 8%. Turning to this clone: Its antigen is not known.

Sequences were obtained from PBMCs. The genes are TRBV30 and TRBJ1-5, with unresolved D. The TCR was taken from a man between 18 and 35 years old in good health and CMV-seropositive. The chain's CDR3 is CAWSVKRDSGQPQHF. CDR3 coding DNA: TGTGCCTGGAGTGTAAAGAGGGATTCTGGGCAGCCCCAGCATTTT.